This T cell receptor beta chain came from a study of T cells in Graves' hyperthyroidism and ophthalmopathy. Study-wide results and limits: In the blood, most expanded thyroid clonotypes above 0.001 appeared as well.

This clonotype came up many times. What it recognizes is unknown. Amplified regions were TCR beta CDR3 sequences from RNA transcripts. RT-PCR in the first round (using the HTBI primer set) targeted the TCR CDR3. TCRdb used MiXCR to reprocess the multiplex PCR reads, holding one entry per CDR3 protein. The sample contains 450,000 to 650,000 distinct CDR3 sequences, more than 20% of which appear only once. The sequencing input was blood. This clonotype was sampled from a man aged 18-30 years with Graves' hyperthyroidism.

Here the CDR3 DNA reads TGTGCCAGCAGTCAGAGACAGATAGAACATAGCAATCAGCCCCAGCATTTT. Amino acids: CASSQRQIEHSNQPQHF. The gene calls are TRBV12-3 or TRBV12-4 and TRBJ1-5, with D maybe TRBD1 (5 bases). Trimming took 5 bases from V and 0 from J, leaving 17 bases between them. The CDR3 contains 17 residues.